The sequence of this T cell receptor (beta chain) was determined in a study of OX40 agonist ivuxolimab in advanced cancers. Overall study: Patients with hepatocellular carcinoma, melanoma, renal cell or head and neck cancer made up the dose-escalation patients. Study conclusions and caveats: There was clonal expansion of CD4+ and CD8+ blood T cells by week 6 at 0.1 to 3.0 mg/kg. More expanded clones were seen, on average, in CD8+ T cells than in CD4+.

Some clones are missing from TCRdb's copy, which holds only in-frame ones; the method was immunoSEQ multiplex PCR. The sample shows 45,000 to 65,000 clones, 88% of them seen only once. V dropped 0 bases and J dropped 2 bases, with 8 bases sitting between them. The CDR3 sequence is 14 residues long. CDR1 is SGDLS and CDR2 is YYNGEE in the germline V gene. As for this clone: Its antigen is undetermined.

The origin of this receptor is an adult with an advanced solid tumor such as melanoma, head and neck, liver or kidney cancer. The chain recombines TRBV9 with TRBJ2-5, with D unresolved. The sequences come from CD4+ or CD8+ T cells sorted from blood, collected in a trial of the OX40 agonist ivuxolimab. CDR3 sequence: CASSVGPGQETQYF. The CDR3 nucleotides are TGTGCCAGCAGCGTAGGACCTGGGCAAGAGACCCAGTACTTC.